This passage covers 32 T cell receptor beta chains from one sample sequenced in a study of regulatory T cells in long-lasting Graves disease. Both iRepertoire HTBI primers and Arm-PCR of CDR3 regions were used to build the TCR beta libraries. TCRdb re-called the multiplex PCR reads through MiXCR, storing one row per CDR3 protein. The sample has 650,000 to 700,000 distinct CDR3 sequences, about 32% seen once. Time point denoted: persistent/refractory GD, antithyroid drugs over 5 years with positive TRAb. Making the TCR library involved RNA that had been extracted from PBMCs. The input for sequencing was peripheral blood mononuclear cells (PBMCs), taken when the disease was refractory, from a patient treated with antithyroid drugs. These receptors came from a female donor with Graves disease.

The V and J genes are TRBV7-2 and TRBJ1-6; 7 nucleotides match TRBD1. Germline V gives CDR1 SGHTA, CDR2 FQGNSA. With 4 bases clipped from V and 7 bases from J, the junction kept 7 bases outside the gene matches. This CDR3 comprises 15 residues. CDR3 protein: CASSSGQAINSPLHF. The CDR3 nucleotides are TGTGCCAGCAGCTCAGGACAGGCCATAAATTCACCCCTCCACTTT.

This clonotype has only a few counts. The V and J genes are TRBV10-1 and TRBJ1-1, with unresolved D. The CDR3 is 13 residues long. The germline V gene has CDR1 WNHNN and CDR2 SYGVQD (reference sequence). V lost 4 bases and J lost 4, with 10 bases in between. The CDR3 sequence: CASSASGITEAFF. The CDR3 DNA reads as TGCGCCAGCAGTGCATCGGGGATCACTGAAGCTTTCTTT.

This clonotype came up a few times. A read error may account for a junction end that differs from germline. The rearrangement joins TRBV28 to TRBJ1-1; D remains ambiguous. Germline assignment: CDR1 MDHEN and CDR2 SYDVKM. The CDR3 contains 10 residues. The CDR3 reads CTSGSTEAFF. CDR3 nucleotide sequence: TGCACCAGCGGCTCCACTGAAGCTTTCTTT.

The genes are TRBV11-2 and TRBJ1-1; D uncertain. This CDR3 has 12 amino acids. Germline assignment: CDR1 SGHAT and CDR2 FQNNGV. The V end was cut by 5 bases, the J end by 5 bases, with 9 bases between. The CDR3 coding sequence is TGTGCCAGCAGCCTTCGTAGGACTGAAGCTTTCTTT. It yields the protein CASSLRRTEAFF.

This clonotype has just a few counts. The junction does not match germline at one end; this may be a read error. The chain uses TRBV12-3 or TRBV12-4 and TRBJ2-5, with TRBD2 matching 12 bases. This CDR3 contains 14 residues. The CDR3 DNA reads TGTGCCAGCAGTCTAGCGGGAGGGGACGGGACCCAGTACTTC. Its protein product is CASSLAGGDGTQYF.

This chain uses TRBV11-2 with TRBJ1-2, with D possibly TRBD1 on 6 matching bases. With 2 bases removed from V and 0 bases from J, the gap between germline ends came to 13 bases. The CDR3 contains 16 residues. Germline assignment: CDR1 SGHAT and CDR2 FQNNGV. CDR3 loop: CASSLFGQKANYGYTF. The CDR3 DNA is TGTGCCAGCAGCTTATTTGGACAGAAAGCTAACTATGGCTACACCTTC.

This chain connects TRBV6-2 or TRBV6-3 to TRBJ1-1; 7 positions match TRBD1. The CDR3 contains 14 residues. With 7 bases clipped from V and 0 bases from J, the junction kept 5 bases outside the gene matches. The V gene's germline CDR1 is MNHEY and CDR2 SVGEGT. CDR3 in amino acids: CASTRQGLNTEAFF. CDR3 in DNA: TGTGCCAGCACCAGACAGGGATTGAACACTGAAGCTTTCTTT.

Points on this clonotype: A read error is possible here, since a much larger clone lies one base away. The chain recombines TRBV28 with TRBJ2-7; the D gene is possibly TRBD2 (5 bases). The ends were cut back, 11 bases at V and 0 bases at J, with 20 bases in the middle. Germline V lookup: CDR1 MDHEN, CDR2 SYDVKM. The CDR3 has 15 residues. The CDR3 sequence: CAGIPRGPSSYEQYF. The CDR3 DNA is TGTGCCGGCATACCACGAGGGCCCAGCTCCTACGAGCAGTACTTC.

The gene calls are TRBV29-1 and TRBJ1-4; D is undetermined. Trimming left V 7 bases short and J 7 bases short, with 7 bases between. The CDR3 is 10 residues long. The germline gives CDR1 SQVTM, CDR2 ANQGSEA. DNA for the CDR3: TGCAGCGCTCGGACTGAAAAACTGTTTTTT. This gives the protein CSARTEKLFF.

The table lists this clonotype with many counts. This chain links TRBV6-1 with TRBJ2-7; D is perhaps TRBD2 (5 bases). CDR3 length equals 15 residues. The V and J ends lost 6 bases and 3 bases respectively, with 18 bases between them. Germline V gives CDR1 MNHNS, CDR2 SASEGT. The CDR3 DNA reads TGTGCCAGCAGACTAGTGGACTGGAACCGCTACGAGCAGTACTTC. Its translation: CASRLVDWNRYEQYF.

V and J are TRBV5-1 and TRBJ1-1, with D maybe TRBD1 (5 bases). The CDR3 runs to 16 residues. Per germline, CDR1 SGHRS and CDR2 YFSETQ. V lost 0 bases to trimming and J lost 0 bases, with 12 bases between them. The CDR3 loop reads CASSLEATAMNTEAFF. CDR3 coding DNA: TGCGCCAGCAGCTTGGAAGCGACAGCCATGAACACTGAAGCTTTCTTT.

The CDR3 DNA reads TGTGCCAGCAGCTTAATGCCGACAGGGGCTTCAGGGGCCAACGTCCTGACTTTC. Protein: CASSLMPTGASGANVLTF. The rearrangement links TRBV7-3 to TRBJ2-6; TRBD1 agrees at 8 bases. The J segment lost 4 bases and the V segment lost 1 base, leaving 9 bases of the junction unmatched. Germline values: CDR1 SGHTA, CDR2 FQGTGA. This CDR3 is 18 amino acids long.

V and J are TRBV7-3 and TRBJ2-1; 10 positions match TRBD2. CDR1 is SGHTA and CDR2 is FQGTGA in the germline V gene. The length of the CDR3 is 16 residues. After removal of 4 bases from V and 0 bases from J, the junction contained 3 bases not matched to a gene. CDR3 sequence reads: CASSYLAGVSYNEQFF. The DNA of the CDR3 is TGTGCCAGCAGCTACCTAGCGGGAGTCTCCTACAATGAGCAGTTCTTC.

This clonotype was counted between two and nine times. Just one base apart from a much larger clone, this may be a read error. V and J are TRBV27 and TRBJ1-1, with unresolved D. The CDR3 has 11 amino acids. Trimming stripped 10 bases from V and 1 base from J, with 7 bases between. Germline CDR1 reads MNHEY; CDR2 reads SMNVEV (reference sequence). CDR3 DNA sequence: TGTGCCACCAGGAGGAACACTGAAGCTTTCTTT. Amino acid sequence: CATRRNTEAFF.

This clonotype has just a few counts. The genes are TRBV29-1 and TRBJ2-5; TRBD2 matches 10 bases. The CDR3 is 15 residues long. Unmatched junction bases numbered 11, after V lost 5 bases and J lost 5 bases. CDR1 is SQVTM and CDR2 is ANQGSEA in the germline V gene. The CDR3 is CSVRGGAGGVETQYF. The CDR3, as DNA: TGCAGCGTTCGCGGAGGAGCGGGAGGGGTGGAGACCCAGTACTTC.

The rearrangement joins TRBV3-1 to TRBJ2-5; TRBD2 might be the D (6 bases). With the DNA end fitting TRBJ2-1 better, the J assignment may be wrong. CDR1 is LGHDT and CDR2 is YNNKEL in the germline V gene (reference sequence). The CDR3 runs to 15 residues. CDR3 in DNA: TGTGCCAGCAGCCAAGAGGGACTGGCGGACAATGAGCAGTTCTTC. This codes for CASSQEGLADNEQFF.

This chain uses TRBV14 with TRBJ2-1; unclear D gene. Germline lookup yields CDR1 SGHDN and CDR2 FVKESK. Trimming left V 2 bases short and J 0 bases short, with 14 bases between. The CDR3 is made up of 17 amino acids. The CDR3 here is CASSQSALIHSYNEQFF. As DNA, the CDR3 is TGTGCCAGCAGCCAAAGTGCATTGATACACTCCTACAATGAGCAGTTCTTC.

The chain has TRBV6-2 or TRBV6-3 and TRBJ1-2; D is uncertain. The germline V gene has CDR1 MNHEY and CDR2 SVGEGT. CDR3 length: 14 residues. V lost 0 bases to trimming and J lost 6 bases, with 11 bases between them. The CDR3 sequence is CASSYSWPLDGYTF. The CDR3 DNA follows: TGTGCCAGCAGTTACTCGTGGCCTCTAGATGGCTACACCTTC.

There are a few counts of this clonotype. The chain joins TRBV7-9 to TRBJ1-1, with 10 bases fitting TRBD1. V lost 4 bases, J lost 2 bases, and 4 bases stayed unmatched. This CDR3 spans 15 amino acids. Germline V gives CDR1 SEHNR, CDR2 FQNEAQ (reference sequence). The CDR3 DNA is TGTGCCAGCAGCTCCGGGACAGGGGTTAACACTGAAGCTTTCTTT. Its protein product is CASSSGTGVNTEAFF.

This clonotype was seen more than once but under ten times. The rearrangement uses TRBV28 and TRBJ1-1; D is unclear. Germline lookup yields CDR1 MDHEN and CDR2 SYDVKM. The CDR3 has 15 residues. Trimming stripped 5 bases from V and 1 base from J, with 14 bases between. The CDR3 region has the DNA TGTGCCAGCAGTCCCCATACCCGTCCGAACACTGAAGCTTTCTTT. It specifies CASSPHTRPNTEAFF.

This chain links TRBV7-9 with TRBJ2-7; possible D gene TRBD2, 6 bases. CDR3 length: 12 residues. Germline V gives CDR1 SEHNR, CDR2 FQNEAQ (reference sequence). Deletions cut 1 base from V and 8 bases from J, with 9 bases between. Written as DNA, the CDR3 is TGTGCCAGCAGCTTAGGGGGGACTCAGCAGTACTTC. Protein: CASSLGGTQQYF.

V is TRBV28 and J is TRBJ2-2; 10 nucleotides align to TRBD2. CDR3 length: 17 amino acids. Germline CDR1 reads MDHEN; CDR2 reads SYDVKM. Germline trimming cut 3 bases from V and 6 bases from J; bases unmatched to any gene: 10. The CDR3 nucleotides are TGTGCCAGCAGTTTCTCCAGCGGGAGGGCCTTGGCCGGGGAGCTGTTTTTT. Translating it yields CASSFSSGRALAGELFF.

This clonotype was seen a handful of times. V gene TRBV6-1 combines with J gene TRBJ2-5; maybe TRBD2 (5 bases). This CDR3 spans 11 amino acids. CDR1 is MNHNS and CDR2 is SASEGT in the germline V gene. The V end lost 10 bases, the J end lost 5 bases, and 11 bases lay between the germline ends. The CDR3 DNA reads TGTGCCACAGGACTGGGGGAGACCCAGTACTTC. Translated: CATGLGETQYF.

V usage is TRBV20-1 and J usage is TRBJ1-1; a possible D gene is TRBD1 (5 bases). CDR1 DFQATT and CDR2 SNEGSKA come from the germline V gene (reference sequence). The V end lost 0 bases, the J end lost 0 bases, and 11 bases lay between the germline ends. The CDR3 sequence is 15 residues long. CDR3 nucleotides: TGCAGTGCTAGAGATTCTCGGGGGGTGAACACTGAAGCTTTCTTT. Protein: CSARDSRGVNTEAFF.

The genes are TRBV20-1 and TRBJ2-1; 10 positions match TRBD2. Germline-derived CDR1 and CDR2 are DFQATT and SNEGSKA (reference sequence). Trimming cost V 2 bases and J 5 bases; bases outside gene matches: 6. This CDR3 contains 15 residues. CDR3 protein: CSARPLAGVHNEQFF. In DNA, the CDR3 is TGCAGTGCTAGACCGCTAGCGGGAGTCCACAATGAGCAGTTCTTC.

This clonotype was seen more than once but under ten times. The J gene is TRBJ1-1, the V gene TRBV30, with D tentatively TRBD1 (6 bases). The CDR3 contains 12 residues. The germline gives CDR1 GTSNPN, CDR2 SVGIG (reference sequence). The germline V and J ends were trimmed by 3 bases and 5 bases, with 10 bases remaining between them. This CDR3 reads CAWRRGGTEAFF. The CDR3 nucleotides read TGTGCCTGGAGAAGGGGGGGGACTGAAGCTTTCTTT.

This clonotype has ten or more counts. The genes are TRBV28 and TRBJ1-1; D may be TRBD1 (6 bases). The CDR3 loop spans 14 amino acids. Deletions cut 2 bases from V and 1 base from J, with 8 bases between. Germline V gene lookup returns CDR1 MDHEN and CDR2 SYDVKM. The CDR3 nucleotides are TGTGCCAGCAGTTTAGGGGGCACGAACACTGAAGCTTTCTTT. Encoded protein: CASSLGGTNTEAFF.

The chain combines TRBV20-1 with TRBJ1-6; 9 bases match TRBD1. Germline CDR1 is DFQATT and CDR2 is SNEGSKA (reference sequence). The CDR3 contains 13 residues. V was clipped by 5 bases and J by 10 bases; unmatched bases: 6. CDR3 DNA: TGCAGTGCTGGTGGACAGGGGCAGTCACCCCTCCACTTT. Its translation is CSAGGQGQSPLHF.

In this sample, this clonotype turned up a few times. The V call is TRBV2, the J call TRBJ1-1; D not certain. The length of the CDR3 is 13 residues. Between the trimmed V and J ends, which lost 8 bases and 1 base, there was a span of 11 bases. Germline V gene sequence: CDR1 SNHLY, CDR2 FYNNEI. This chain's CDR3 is CASHFVANTEAFF. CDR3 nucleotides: TGTGCCAGCCATTTTGTAGCGAACACTGAAGCTTTCTTT. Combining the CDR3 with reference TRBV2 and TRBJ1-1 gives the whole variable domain EPEVTQTPSHQVTQMGQEVILRCVPISNHLYFYWYRQILGQKVEFLVSFYNNEISEKSEIFDDQFSVERPDGSNFTLKIRSTKLEDSAMYFCASHFVANTEAFFGQGTRLTVV.

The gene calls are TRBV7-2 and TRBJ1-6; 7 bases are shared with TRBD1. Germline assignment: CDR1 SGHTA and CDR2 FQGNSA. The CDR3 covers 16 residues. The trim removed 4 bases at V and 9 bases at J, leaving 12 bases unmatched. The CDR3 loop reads CASSYHGGQPVSPLHF. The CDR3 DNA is TGTGCCAGCAGCTACCATGGGGGACAGCCAGTTTCACCCCTCCACTTT. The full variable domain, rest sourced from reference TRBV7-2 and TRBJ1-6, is GAGVSQSPSNKVTEKGKDVELRCDPISGHTALYWYRQSLGQGLEFLIYFQGNSAPDKSGLPSDRFSAERTGGSVSTLTIQRTQQEDSAVYLCASSYHGGQPVSPLHFGNGTRLTVT.

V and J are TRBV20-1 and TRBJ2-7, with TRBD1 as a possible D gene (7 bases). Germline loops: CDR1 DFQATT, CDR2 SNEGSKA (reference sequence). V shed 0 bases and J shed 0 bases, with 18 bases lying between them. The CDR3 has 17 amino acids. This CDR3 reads CSARDQGPGGYSYEQYF. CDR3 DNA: TGCAGTGCTAGAGATCAAGGTCCAGGGGGGTACTCCTACGAGCAGTACTTC.

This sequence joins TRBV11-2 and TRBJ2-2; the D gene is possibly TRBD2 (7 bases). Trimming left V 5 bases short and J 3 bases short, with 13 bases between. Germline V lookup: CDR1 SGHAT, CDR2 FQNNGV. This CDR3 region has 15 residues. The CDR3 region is CASSRRGADTGELFF. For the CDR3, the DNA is TGTGCCAGCAGCCGTCGGGGGGCCGACACCGGGGAGCTGTTTTTT.